A selection of T cell receptor beta chains follows, all from one sample in a study of cytomegalovirus exposure and HLA in healthy donors. Assay used: immunoSEQ multiplex PCR; TCRdb lists only in-frame clones, some missing. The sample has about 200,000 clones, 86% seen once. Sequencing was performed on PBMCs. The receptor set was obtained from a woman aged 18-30 years in good health and CMV-seronegative. Each CDR3 is given with its conserved first and last residue. D genes are given only for firm matches. Where a row states a size, it is once, few, many or the class of an expanded clone; other rows omit it.

V	size	J	D	CDR3	DNA
TRBV5-1	-	TRBJ1-6	TRBD1	CASSSSGTGGSPLHF	TGCGCCAGCAGCTCGTCCGGGACAGGGGGTTCACCCCTCCACTTT
TRBV5-5	-	TRBJ1-5	TRBD1	CASSLGQNNQPQHF	TGTGCCAGCAGTTTGGGACAGAACAATCAGCCCCAGCATTTT
TRBV9	-	TRBJ1-2	TRBD1	CASSVGQGGGYTF	TGTGCCAGCAGTGTGGGACAGGGAGGAGGCTACACCTTC
TRBV7-8	-	TRBJ2-7	TRBD1	CASSSSQGAPYEQYF	TGTGCCAGCAGCTCCTCACAGGGGGCCCCCTACGAGCAGTACTTC
TRBV25-1	-	TRBJ2-5	TRBD2	CASSEYGSGREETQYF	TGTGCCAGCAGTGAATATGGTAGCGGGAGGGAGGAGACCCAGTACTTC
TRBV30	-	TRBJ1-4	-	CAWSPRRGEKLFF	TGTGCCTGGAGTCCCAGAAGGGGGGAAAAACTGTTTTTT
TRBV10-3	-	TRBJ2-7	TRBD1	CAIRRAGGTSYEQYF	TGTGCCATCAGACGTGCAGGGGGCACTAGCTACGAGCAGTACTTC
TRBV9	-	TRBJ2-7	TRBD2	CASSSPSGADVYEQYF	TGTGCCAGCAGCTCCCCTAGCGGGGCCGACGTATACGAGCAGTACTTC
TRBV10-3	-	TRBJ2-7	-	CATEGVTGYEQYF	TGTGCCACCGAGGGGGTAACGGGCTACGAGCAGTACTTC
TRBV7-8	-	TRBJ1-4	-	CASSQGRVSVKLFF	TGTGCCAGCAGCCAAGGGAGGGTATCGGTAAAACTGTTTTTT
TRBV11-3	-	TRBJ2-1	TRBD2	CASSTGGGAYNEQFF	TGTGCCAGCAGCACGGGCGGGGGAGCCTACAATGAGCAGTTCTTC
TRBV6-1	-	TRBJ1-6	TRBD1	CASSDPGQGGVYNSPLHF	TGTGCCAGCAGTGACCCGGGACAGGGGGGAGTCTATAATTCACCCCTCCACTTT
TRBV27	few	TRBJ2-7	-	CASSLVREGEQYF	TGTGCCAGCAGTTTGGTCAGGGAAGGCGAGCAGTACTTC
TRBV10-3	-	TRBJ2-3	TRBD2	CAISAQGPSGSADTQYF	TGTGCCATCAGTGCCCAGGGGCCCAGCGGGAGCGCAGATACGCAGTATTTT
TRBV19	-	TRBJ1-5	-	CASRYGAVDQPQHF	TGTGCCAGTCGGTATGGGGCAGTTGATCAGCCCCAGCATTTT
TRBV2	-	TRBJ2-3	TRBD2	CASKTSGLTDTQYF	TGTGCCAGCAAGACTAGCGGGCTTACAGATACGCAGTATTTT
TRBV5-4	-	TRBJ2-1	-	CASSLESRGVSYNEQFF	TGTGCCAGCAGCTTGGAGTCCCGAGGTGTGTCCTACAATGAGCAGTTCTTC
TRBV6-1	-	TRBJ1-1	-	CASRWGGTNTEAFF	TGTGCCAGCAGGTGGGGGGGGACGAACACTGAAGCTTTCTTT
TRBV6-5	-	TRBJ2-7	TRBD1	CASSYGTGGYEQYF	TGTGCCAGCAGTTACGGGACAGGGGGCTACGAGCAGTACTTC
TRBV7-9	-	TRBJ1-1	TRBD1	CASSRGQIQAFF	TGTGCCAGCAGCCGGGGACAGATACAAGCTTTCTTT
TRBV19	once	TRBJ1-2	-	CASTDNSYGYTF	TGTGCCAGTACGGACAACAGCTATGGCTACACCTTC
TRBV6-4	-	TRBJ2-6	TRBD2	CASSEGGTGANVLTF	TGTGCCAGCAGTGAGGGGGGGACTGGGGCCAACGTCCTGACTTTC
TRBV10-3	-	TRBJ1-5	-	CAAQGRSNQPQHF	TGTGCCGCCCAGGGTCGTAGCAATCAGCCCCAGCATTTT
TRBV6-5	-	TRBJ2-3	TRBD2	CASSYSAGGTDTQYF	TGTGCCAGCAGTTACTCGGCGGGGGGCACAGATACGCAGTATTTT
TRBV5-4	-	TRBJ2-1	TRBD1	CASSLRRQGARYNEQFF	TGTGCCAGCAGCTTGCGCCGACAGGGGGCGAGGTACAATGAGCAGTTCTTC
TRBV27	-	TRBJ2-1	TRBD2	CASSLLAGGDEQFF	TGTGCCAGCAGTTTACTAGCGGGAGGGGATGAGCAGTTCTTC
TRBV4-1	-	TRBJ1-6	-	CASSQPKTGTRNSPLHF	TGCGCCAGCAGCCAACCAAAAACCGGGACAAGGAATTCACCCCTCCACTTT
TRBV7-9	-	TRBJ2-7	TRBD1	CASSPRTGSSYEQYF	TGTGCCAGCAGCCCCAGGACAGGGTCCTCCTACGAGCAGTACTTC
TRBV7-8	-	TRBJ2-1	TRBD2	CASSLSTGTNNEQFF	TGTGCCAGCAGCTTATCGACCGGGACTAACAATGAGCAGTTCTTC
TRBV5-1	once	TRBJ1-1	TRBD1	CASSYFTGGADTEAFF	TGCGCCAGCAGCTACTTCACAGGGGGCGCGGATACTGAAGCTTTCTTT
TRBV5-6	-	TRBJ2-7	-	CASSWGTEQYF	TGTGCCAGCAGCTGGGGGACAGAGCAGTACTTC
TRBV7-2	-	TRBJ2-7	TRBD1	CASSLGLSRNRDRGYEQYF	TGTGCCAGCAGCTTAGGATTATCCAGGAACCGGGACAGGGGCTACGAGCAGTACTTC
TRBV18	-	TRBJ1-1	TRBD1	CASSPNRGSNTEAFF	TGTGCCAGCTCACCTAACAGGGGATCGAACACTGAAGCTTTCTTT
TRBV19	-	TRBJ2-2	TRBD1	CASRTGGTFTGELFF	TGTGCCAGTAGGACAGGGGGCACGTTCACCGGGGAGCTGTTTTTT
TRBV6-6	few	TRBJ1-6	-	CASSTGEGNSPLHF	TGTGCCAGCAGCACCGGGGAGGGGAATTCACCCCTCCACTTT
TRBV9	-	TRBJ1-1	TRBD1	CASSPWTGGSSTEAFF	TGTGCCAGCAGCCCCTGGACAGGGGGTTCGAGTACTGAAGCTTTCTTT
TRBV6-1	-	TRBJ1-1	TRBD1	CASKGSIRGQAFF	TGTGCCAGCAAGGGTTCTATCAGGGGGCAAGCTTTCTTT
TRBV19	-	TRBJ1-5	-	CASSKTSGTPNQPQHF	TGTGCCAGTAGCAAGACTTCCGGGACACCAAATCAGCCCCAGCATTTT
TRBV6-4	-	TRBJ1-2	TRBD1	CASSEEGQGAPPTNYGYTF	TGTGCCAGCAGTGAGGAAGGACAGGGGGCTCCACCCACTAACTATGGCTACACCTTC
TRBV6-1	-	TRBJ1-3	-	CASSHYPGNTIYF	TGTGCCAGCAGTCACTATCCGGGAAACACCATATATTTT
TRBV19	-	TRBJ2-2	-	CASSMYGGDTGELFF	TGTGCCAGTAGTATGTACGGGGGAGACACCGGGGAGCTGTTTTTT
TRBV5-1	-	TRBJ2-2	TRBD2	CASSLAARGMSGELFF	TGCGCCAGCAGCTTGGCCGCGCGGGGGATGTCTGGGGAGCTGTTTTTT
TRBV27	-	TRBJ2-7	TRBD2	CASSFLAGSSYEQYF	TGTGCCAGCAGTTTTCTAGCGGGGAGCTCCTACGAGCAGTACTTC
TRBV18	-	TRBJ1-1	-	CASSLQATEAFF	TGTGCCAGCTCACTACAGGCCACTGAAGCTTTCTTT
TRBV6-5	-	TRBJ1-2	-	CAANAIGYGYTF	TGTGCCGCGAACGCCATTGGCTATGGCTACACCTTC
TRBV5-1	-	TRBJ2-1	TRBD2	CASSLGAGDSYNEQFF	TGCGCCAGCAGCTTGGGAGCGGGGGACTCCTACAATGAGCAGTTCTTC
TRBV18	-	TRBJ2-5	TRBD2	CASSLAGPQETQYF	TGTGCCAGCTCACTAGCGGGGCCACAAGAGACCCAGTACTTC
TRBV29-1	-	TRBJ2-2	-	CSVEPRRDTGELFF	TGCAGCGTTGAGCCCCGACGGGACACCGGGGAGCTGTTTTTT
TRBV13	-	TRBJ1-1	-	CASSLGRGGAEAFF	TGTGCCAGCAGCTTAGGCCGAGGGGGGGCTGAAGCTTTCTTT
TRBV9	-	TRBJ1-1	-	CASSVDLRATEAFF	TGTGCCAGCAGCGTAGATCTCAGGGCCACTGAAGCTTTCTTT
TRBV5-1	-	TRBJ2-1	TRBD1	CASSFRDRASNEQFF	TGCGCCAGCAGCTTCCGGGACAGGGCTTCTAATGAGCAGTTCTTC
TRBV6-5	once	TRBJ1-3	-	CASSYAGVAGNTIYF	TGTGCCAGCAGTTACGCGGGGGTCGCTGGAAACACCATATATTTT
TRBV6-1	-	TRBJ2-3	TRBD2	CASSDLAGGLDTQYF	TGTGCCAGCAGTGATCTAGCGGGGGGATTGGATACGCAGTATTTT
TRBV4-1	few	TRBJ2-5	-	CASSQDRYGKGTQYF	TGCGCCAGCAGCCAAGATCGATACGGGAAGGGGACCCAGTACTTC